This TCR beta chain was obtained from a study of shared clonotypes between healthy human individuals. How the authors handled the data: Junction-only sequences without quality scores came from ImmunoSEQ, so filtering differed. Produced via immunoSEQ multiplex PCR; TCRdb's table is partial and in-frame only. V and J calls and clone size are copied from that table; D and trimming were computed from the DNA. This sample has some 2 million clones; about 95% occur once, and the top ten carry more than 0.9%. CD45RO-negative, CCR7-positively selected cells formed the naive CD8 fraction, excluding terminally differentiated effector memory CD45RA+ cells. This CDR3 comprises 15 residues. Per germline, CDR1 SGHRS and CDR2 YFSETQ. Trimming removed 1 base at V and 3 bases at J, with 12 bases between.

The J gene is TRBJ2-3, the V gene TRBV5-1; D ambiguous. The TCR comes from a man aged 18-30 years in good health. The material sequenced was naive CD8+ T cells sorted from blood. In DNA, the CDR3 is TGCGCCAGCAGCTTGCGGGCCCCCGTGACAGATACGCAGTATTTT. As protein: CASSLRAPVTDTQYF. The full variable domain, rest sourced from reference TRBV5-1 and TRBJ2-3, is KAGVTQTPRYLIKTRGQQVTLSCSPISGHRSVSWYQQTPGQGLQFLFEYFSETQRNKGNFPGRFSGRQFSNSRSEMNVSTLELGDSALYLCASSLRAPVTDTQYFGPGTRLTVL.